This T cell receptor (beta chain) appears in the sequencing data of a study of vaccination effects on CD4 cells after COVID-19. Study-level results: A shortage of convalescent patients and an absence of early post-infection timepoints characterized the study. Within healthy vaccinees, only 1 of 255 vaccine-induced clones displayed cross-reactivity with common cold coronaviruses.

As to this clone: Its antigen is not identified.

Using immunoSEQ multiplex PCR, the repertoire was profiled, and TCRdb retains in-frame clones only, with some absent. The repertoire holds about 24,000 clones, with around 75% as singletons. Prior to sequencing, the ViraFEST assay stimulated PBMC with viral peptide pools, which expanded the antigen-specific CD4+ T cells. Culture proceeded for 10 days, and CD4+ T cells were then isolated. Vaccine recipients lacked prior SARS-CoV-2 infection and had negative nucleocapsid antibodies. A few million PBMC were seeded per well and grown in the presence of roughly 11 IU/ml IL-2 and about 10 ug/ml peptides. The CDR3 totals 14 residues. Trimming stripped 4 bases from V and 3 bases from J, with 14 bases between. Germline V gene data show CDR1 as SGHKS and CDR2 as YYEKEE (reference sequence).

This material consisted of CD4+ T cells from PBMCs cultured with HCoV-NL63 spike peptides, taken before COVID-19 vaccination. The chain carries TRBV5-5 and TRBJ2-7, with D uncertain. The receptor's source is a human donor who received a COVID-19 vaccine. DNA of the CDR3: TGTGCCAGCAGCGTCTCCGGGTCCCACTACGAGCAGTACTTC. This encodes CASSVSGSHYEQYF.